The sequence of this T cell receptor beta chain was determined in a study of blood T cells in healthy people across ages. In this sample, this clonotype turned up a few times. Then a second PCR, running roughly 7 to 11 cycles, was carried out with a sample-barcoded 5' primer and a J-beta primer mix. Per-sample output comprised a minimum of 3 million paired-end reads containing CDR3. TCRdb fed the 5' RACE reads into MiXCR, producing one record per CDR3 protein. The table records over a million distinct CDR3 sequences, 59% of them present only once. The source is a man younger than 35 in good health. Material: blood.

The CDR3 sequence: CASDRVYGEKLFF. Written as DNA, the CDR3 is TGTGCCAGCGACAGGGTGTATGGTGAAAAACTGTTTTTT. This sequence joins TRBV2 and TRBJ1-4; TRBD1 aligns across 7 bases. Germline assignment: CDR1 SNHLY and CDR2 FYNNEI. This CDR3 spans 13 amino acids. V shed 8 bases, J shed 7 bases, and the junction held 7 bases outside the gene matches.